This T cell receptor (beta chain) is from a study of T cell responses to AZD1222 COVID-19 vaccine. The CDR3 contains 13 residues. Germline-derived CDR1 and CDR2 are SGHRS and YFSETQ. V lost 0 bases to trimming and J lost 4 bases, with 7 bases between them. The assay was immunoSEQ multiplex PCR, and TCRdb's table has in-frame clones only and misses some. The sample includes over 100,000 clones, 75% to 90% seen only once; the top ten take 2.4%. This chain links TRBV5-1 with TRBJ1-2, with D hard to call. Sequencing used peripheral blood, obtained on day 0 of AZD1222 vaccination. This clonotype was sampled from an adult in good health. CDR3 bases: TGCGCCAGCAGCTTGGTGCAGTCCTATGGCTACACCTTC. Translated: CASSLVQSYGYTF.